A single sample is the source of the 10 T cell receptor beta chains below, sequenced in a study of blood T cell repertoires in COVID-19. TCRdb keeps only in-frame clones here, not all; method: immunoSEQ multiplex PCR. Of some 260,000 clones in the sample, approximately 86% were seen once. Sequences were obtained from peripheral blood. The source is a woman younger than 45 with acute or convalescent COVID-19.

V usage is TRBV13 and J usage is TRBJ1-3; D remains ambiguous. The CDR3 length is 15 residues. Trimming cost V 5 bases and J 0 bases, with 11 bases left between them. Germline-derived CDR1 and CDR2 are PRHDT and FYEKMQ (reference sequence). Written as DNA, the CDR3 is TGTGCCAGCAGCCTCTACTCCCTCTCTGGAAACACCATATATTTT. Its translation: CASSLYSLSGNTIYF.

In nucleotides, the CDR3 is TGTGCCAGCAGCTTTCGGGATCCCTACGAGCAGTACTTC. Translation: CASSFRDPYEQYF. The chain employs TRBV7-2 and TRBJ2-7; D may be TRBD2 (5 bases). The germline V gene has CDR1 SGHTA and CDR2 FQGNSA. This CDR3 spans 13 amino acids. Deletions cut 3 bases from V and 2 bases from J, with 8 bases between.

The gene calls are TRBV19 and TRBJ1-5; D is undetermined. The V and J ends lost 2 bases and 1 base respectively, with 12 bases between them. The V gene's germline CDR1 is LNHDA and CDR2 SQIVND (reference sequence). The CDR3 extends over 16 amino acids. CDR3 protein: CASSIRGSRSNQPQHF. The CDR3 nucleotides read TGTGCCAGTAGTATACGAGGGAGCAGAAGCAATCAGCCCCAGCATTTT.

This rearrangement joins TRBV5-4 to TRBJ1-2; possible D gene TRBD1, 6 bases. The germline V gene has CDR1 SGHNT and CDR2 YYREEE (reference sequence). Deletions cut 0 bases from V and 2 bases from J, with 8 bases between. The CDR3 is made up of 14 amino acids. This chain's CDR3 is CASSLVGTNYGYTF. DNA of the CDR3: TGTGCCAGCAGCTTGGTAGGGACAAACTATGGCTACACCTTC. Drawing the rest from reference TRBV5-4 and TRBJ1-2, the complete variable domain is ETGVTQSPTHLIKTRGQQVTLRCSSQSGHNTVSWYQQALGQGPQFIFQYYREEENGRGNFPPRFSGLQFPNYSSELNVNALELDDSALYLCASSLVGTNYGYTFGSGTRLTVV.

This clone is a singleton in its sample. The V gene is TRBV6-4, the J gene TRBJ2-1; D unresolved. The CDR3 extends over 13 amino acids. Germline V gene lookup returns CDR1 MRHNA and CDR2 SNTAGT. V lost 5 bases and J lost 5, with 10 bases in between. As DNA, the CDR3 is TGTGCCAGCAGTAGGAGCCTCGACAATGAGCAGTTCTTC. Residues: CASSRSLDNEQFF.

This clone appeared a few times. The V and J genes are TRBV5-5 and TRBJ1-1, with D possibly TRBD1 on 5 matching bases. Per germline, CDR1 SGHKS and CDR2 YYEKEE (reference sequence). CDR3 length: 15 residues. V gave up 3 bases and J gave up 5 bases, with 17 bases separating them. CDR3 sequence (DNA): TGTGCCAGCAGCTGGGGCCCAAGGGCACTGACTGAAGCTTTCTTT. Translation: CASSWGPRALTEAFF.

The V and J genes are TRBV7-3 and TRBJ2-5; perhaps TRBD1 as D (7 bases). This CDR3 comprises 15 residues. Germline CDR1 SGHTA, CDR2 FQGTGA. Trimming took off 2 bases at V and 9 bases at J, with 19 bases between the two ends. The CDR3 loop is CASSLAGTAIGAQYF. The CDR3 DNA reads TGTGCCAGCAGCTTAGCGGGGACAGCCATTGGGGCCCAGTACTTC.

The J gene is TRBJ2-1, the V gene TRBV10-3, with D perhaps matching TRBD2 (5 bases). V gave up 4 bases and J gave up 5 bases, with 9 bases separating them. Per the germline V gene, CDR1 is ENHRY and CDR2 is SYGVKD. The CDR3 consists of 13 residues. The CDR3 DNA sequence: TGTGCCATCAGTGCACTAGGGAACAATGAGCAGTTCTTC. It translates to CAISALGNNEQFF.

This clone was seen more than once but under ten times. The CDR3 DNA reads TGTGCCATCAGTGAGTCAAATCCAGACTATAGCAATCAGCCCCAGCATTTT. This gives the protein CAISESNPDYSNQPQHF. The rearrangement links TRBV10-3 to TRBJ1-5; D not certain. This CDR3 comprises 17 residues. Germline assignment: CDR1 ENHRY and CDR2 SYGVKD. The V gene lost 0 bases and the J gene lost 0 bases, with 12 bases spanning the gap.

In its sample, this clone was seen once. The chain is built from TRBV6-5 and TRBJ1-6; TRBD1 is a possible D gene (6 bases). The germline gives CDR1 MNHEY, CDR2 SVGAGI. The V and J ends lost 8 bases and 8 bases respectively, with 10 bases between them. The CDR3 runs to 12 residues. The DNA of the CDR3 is TGTGCCAGCCGGGACAATTATTCACCCCTCCACTTT. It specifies CASRDNYSPLHF.